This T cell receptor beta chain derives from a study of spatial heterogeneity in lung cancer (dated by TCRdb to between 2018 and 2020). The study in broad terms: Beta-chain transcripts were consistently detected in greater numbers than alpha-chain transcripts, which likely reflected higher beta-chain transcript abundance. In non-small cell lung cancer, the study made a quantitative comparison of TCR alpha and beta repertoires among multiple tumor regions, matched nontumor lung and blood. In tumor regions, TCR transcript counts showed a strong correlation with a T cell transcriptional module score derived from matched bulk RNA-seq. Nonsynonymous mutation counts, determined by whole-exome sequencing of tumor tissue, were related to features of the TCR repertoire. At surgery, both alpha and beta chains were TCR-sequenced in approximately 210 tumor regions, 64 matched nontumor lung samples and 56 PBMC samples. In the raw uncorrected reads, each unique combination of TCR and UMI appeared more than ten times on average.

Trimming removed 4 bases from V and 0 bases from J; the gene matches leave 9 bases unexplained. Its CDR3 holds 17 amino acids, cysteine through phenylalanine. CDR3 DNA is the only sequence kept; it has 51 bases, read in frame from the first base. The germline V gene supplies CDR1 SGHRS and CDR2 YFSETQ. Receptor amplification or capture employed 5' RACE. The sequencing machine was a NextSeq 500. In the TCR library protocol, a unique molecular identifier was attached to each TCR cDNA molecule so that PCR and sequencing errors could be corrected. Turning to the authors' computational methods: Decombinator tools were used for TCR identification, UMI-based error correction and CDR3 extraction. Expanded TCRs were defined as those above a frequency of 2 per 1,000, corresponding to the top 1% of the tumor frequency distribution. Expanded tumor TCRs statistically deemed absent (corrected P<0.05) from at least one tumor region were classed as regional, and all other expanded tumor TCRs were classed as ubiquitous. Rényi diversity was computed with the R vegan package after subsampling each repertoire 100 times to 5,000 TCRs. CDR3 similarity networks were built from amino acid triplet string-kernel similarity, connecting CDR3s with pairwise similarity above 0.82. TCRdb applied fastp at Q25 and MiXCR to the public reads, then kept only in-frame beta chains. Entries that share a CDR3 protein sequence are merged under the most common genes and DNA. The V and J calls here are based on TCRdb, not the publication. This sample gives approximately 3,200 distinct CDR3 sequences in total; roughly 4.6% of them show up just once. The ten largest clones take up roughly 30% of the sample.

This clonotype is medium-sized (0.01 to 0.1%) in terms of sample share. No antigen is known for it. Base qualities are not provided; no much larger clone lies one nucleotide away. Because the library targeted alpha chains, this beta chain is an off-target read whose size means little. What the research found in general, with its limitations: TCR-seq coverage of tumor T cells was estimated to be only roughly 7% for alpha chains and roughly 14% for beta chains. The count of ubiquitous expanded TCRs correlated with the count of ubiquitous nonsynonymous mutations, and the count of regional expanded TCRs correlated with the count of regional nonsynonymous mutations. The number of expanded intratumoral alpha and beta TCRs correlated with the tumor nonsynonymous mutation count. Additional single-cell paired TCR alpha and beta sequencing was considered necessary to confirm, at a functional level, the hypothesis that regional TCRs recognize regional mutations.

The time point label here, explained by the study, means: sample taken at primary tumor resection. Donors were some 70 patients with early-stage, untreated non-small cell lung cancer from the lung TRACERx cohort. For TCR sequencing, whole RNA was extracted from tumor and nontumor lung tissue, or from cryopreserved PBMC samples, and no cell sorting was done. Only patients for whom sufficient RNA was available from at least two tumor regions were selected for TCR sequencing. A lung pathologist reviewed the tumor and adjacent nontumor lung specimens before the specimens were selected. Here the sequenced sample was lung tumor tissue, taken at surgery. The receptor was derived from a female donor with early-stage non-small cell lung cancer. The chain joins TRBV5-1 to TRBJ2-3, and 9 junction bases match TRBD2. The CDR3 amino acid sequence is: CASSVELAGASTDTQYF. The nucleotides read TGCGCCAGCAGCGTTGAACTAGCGGGCGCTAGCACAGATACGCAGTATTTT.